Below are 26 T cell receptor beta chains sequenced from a single sample in a study of blood T cell repertoires in COVID-19. The assay was immunoSEQ multiplex PCR, and TCRdb's table has in-frame clones only and misses some. The table records about 150,000 clones, roughly 86% of them present only once. The source material was peripheral blood. The origin of the receptors is a human donor with acute or convalescent COVID-19. The donor label of this sample is uncertain.

The chain employs TRBV7-9 and TRBJ2-1, with TRBD1 identical over 9 bases. Trimming removed 1 base from V and 5 bases from J; junction bases left unmatched: 12. Germline loops: CDR1 SEHNR, CDR2 FQNEAQ (reference sequence). The CDR3 spans 18 residues. The CDR3 nucleotides are TGTGCCAGCAGCTTAGTCCGGACCGGGACAGGGACTAACAATGAGCAGTTCTTC. The encoded protein is CASSLVRTGTGTNNEQFF.

This clone has just one count. V usage is TRBV6-1 and J usage is TRBJ1-2; no definite D call. Per the germline V gene, CDR1 is MNHNS and CDR2 is SASEGT. The CDR3 has 14 amino acids. Between the trimmed V and J ends, which lost 0 bases and 6 bases, there was a span of 11 bases. In DNA form, the CDR3 reads TGTGCCAGCAGTGAAGCGAGAAAGATCCATGGCTACACCTTC. Residues: CASSEARKIHGYTF.

This rearrangement joins TRBV5-1 to TRBJ2-3; 9 bases align to TRBD2. This CDR3 is 14 amino acids long. Trimming cost V 4 bases and J 6 bases; bases outside gene matches: 6. Germline V gives CDR1 SGHRS, CDR2 YFSETQ. CDR3 in amino acids: CASSRSGGADTQYF. The CDR3, as DNA: TGCGCCAGCAGCCGTAGCGGGGGAGCGGATACGCAGTATTTT.

The rearrangement links TRBV27 to TRBJ1-4, with D hard to call. CDR1 MNHEY and CDR2 SMNVEV come from the germline V gene (reference sequence). The CDR3 is made up of 14 amino acids. V lost 3 bases and J 0 bases, leaving 5 bases between the germline ends. CDR3 bases: TGTGCCAGCAGTTTCGGGACAACTAATGAAAAACTGTTTTTT. It translates to CASSFGTTNEKLFF.

This clone is a singleton in its sample. The V gene is TRBV14, the J gene TRBJ1-1, with a weak D call TRBD1 (6 bases). Trimming left V 4 bases short and J 0 bases short, with 12 bases between. The CDR3 length is 15 residues. Germline assignment: CDR1 SGHDN and CDR2 FVKESK. The CDR3 DNA reads TGTGCCAGCAGCCTTTACAGGGTCATGAACACTGAAGCTTTCTTT. Translating gives CASSLYRVMNTEAFF.

This clone was counted a single time. The chain carries TRBV30 and TRBJ1-1, with D perhaps matching TRBD1 (5 bases). V shed 5 bases and J shed 1 base, with 17 bases lying between them. CDR1 and CDR2 from the germline V gene are GTSNPN and SVGIG (reference sequence). This CDR3 spans 15 amino acids. The CDR3 DNA reads as TGTGCCTGGGGCATTTTACAGGCCGCGAACACTGAAGCTTTCTTT. Residues: CAWGILQAANTEAFF.

The sample holds one count of this clone. The gene calls are TRBV6-5 and TRBJ1-3; possibly TRBD1 for D (6 bases). The germline V and J ends were trimmed by 6 bases and 1 base, with 10 bases remaining between them. Germline V gene sequence: CDR1 MNHEY, CDR2 SVGAGI. The CDR3 is 14 amino acids. The CDR3 DNA reads as TGTGCCAGCAGCTACGGACAGTCTGGAAACACCATATATTTT. The encoded protein is CASSYGQSGNTIYF.

The gene calls are TRBV7-2 and TRBJ1-1; TRBD1 aligns across 7 bases. The CDR3 runs 14 residues. Germline CDR1 is SGHTA and CDR2 is FQGNSA. V shed 8 bases and J 7 bases; nucleotides not matched to a gene: 13. For the CDR3, the DNA is TGTGCCAGCTCCCTTCAAGGGGGCCCGGGTGAAGCTTTCTTT. Encoded protein: CASSLQGGPGEAFF.

The rearrangement links TRBV6-6 to TRBJ1-3, with D tentatively TRBD1 (6 bases). CDR3 length: 15 amino acids. Germline V gene data show CDR1 as MNHNY and CDR2 as SVGAGI (reference sequence). V shed 4 bases and J shed 0 bases, with 10 bases lying between them. CDR3 nucleotide sequence: TGTGCCAGCAGTTCCCGGACAGCCTCTGGAAACACCATATATTTT. It codes for CASSSRTASGNTIYF.

V and J are TRBV29-1 and TRBJ1-1; 7 bases are shared with TRBD1. Per germline, CDR1 SQVTM and CDR2 ANQGSEA. The trim removed 4 bases at V and 3 bases at J, leaving 5 bases unmatched. The length of the CDR3 is 13 residues. Here the CDR3 DNA reads TGCAGCGTTGTAAACAGGGGTTACACTGAAGCTTTCTTT. Its translation is CSVVNRGYTEAFF.

The chain has TRBV7-6 and TRBJ2-1; 8 nucleotides align to TRBD1. The CDR3 is made up of 15 amino acids. CDR1 SGHVS and CDR2 FNYEAQ come from the germline V gene. The junction had 5 bases not matched to a gene; V was cut back by 5 bases and J by 2 bases. CDR3: CASSHLQGAYNEQFF. The CDR3 DNA follows: TGTGCCAGCAGCCACCTACAGGGGGCCTACAATGAGCAGTTCTTC.

This clone was counted once. In DNA form, the CDR3 reads TGTGCCAGCAGCGTAGATAGTCGGGGGACTGGAAACACCATATATTTT. Translating gives CASSVDSRGTGNTIYF. The chain recombines TRBV9 with TRBJ1-3; maybe TRBD1 (5 bases). Germline V gives CDR1 SGDLS, CDR2 YYNGEE. Deletions cut 0 bases from V and 2 bases from J, with 12 bases between. The CDR3 is made up of 16 amino acids.

This sequence joins TRBV27 and TRBJ1-5; no clear D. Germline assignment: CDR1 MNHEY and CDR2 SMNVEV (reference sequence). Trimming removed 3 bases from V and 0 bases from J, with 3 bases in between. This CDR3 is 13 amino acids long. The CDR3 loop is CASSFSSNQPQHF. The CDR3 region has the DNA TGTGCCAGCAGTTTTAGTAGCAATCAGCCCCAGCATTTT.

The chain links TRBV6-6 to TRBJ1-1; D unclear. Trimming shortened V by 0 bases and J by 2 bases, and 10 bases separated the two germline ends. This CDR3 is built from 15 residues. From germline, CDR1 is MNHNY and CDR2 SVGAGI (reference sequence). CDR3 in amino acids: CASSYSSQVNTEAFF. The CDR3 DNA sequence: TGTGCCAGCAGTTACTCCTCCCAGGTAAACACTGAAGCTTTCTTT.

In this sample, this clone turned up once. This chain connects TRBV7-2 to TRBJ1-2; tentative D call: TRBD1 (6 bases). The CDR3 has 13 residues. Germline assignment: CDR1 SGHTA and CDR2 FQGNSA. Trimming removed 5 bases from V and 12 bases from J, with 19 bases in between. The CDR3 loop reads CASSPSGGGDNTF. CDR3 in DNA: TGTGCCAGCAGCCCCTCGGGGGGCGGGGATAACACCTTC. The entire variable domain, with the rest obtained from reference TRBV7-2 and TRBJ1-2, is as follows: GAGVSQSPSNKVTEKGKDVELRCDPISGHTALYWYRQSLGQGLEFLIYFQGNSAPDKSGLPSDRFSAERTGGSVSTLTIQRTQQEDSAVYLCASSPSGGGDNTFGSGTRLTVV.

This clone has more than one count but fewer than ten. The chain has TRBV29-1 and TRBJ2-1; a possible D gene is TRBD2 (5 bases). The V and J ends lost 7 bases and 5 bases respectively, with 15 bases between them. The CDR3 extends over 13 amino acids. Germline CDR1 and CDR2: SQVTM and ANQGSEA. CDR3 sequence reads: CSARGLRHNEQFF. DNA of the CDR3: TGCAGCGCCCGGGGTCTCCGGCACAATGAGCAGTTCTTC.

The count of this clone is one. The genes are TRBV3-1 (or the pseudogene TRBV3-2) and TRBJ2-7; D remains unclear. CDR1 LGHDT and CDR2 YNNKEL come from the germline V gene (reference sequence). The length of the CDR3 is 16 residues. Trimming pared 2 bases from V and 0 bases from J, leaving 14 bases between. CDR3 loop: CASSQMFRHPSYEQYF. The DNA for the CDR3 is TGTGCCAGCAGCCAAATGTTCCGACACCCCTCCTACGAGCAGTACTTC.

The V gene is TRBV25-1, the J gene TRBJ1-1; 9 bases line up with TRBD1. Germline assignment: CDR1 MGHDK and CDR2 SYGVNS. V shed 3 bases and J 4 bases; nucleotides not matched to a gene: 6. The CDR3 consists of 15 residues. Here the CDR3 reads CASSDPQGAGTEAFF. DNA for the CDR3: TGTGCCAGCAGTGACCCACAGGGGGCCGGCACTGAAGCTTTCTTT.

The rearrangement links TRBV7-9 to TRBJ2-5; D not certain. The length of the CDR3 is 12 residues. V lost 5 bases to trimming and J lost 2 bases, with 6 bases between them. Germline V gives CDR1 SEHNR, CDR2 FQNEAQ (reference sequence). The CDR3 DNA reads as TGTGCCAGCAGCCCCGGGCAAGAGACCCAGTACTTC. It codes for CASSPGQETQYF.

There are a few counts of this clone. The chain is built from TRBV21-1 and TRBJ1-2; the table's TRBD1 call for D was not verified on the DNA. TRBV21-1 is a documented pseudogene. This CDR3 contains 16 residues. CDR3 sequence reads: CASSKAELTAYYGYTF. In nucleotides, the CDR3 is TGTGCCAGCAGCAAAGCCGAATTGACAGCCTACTATGGCTACACCTTC.

This chain links TRBV18 with TRBJ2-7; D remains ambiguous. The CDR3 sequence is 12 residues long. Trimming pared 5 bases from V and 3 bases from J, leaving 8 bases between. Germline V gene sequence: CDR1 KGHSH, CDR2 LQKENI. CDR3 nucleotide sequence: TGTGCCAGCTCATTCCAGGTCTACGAGCAGTACTTC. Its protein product is CASSFQVYEQYF.

This chain joins TRBV6-1 and TRBJ2-7, with a tentative D call TRBD1 (5 bases). Germline loops: CDR1 MNHNS, CDR2 SASEGT. This CDR3 has 15 residues. Between the trimmed V and J ends, which lost 1 base and 3 bases, there was a span of 13 bases. The CDR3 protein is CASSEGQGISYEQYF. The CDR3 region has the DNA TGTGCCAGCAGTGAAGGGCAGGGAATAAGCTACGAGCAGTACTTC.

The chain links TRBV19 to TRBJ2-1; 9 nucleotides match TRBD1. The CDR3 length is 14 residues. The germline gives CDR1 LNHDA, CDR2 SQIVND (reference sequence). Trimming took 6 bases from V and 9 from J; bases not matched to a gene: 9. CDR3 nucleotide sequence: TGTGCCAGTAGGTGGGACAGGGCCCAAGGTGAGCAGTTCTTC. This codes for CASRWDRAQGEQFF.

V usage is TRBV10-3 and J usage is TRBJ1-1; 7 nucleotides line up with TRBD1. This CDR3 is 15 amino acids long. V lost 6 bases, J lost 1 base, and 8 bases stayed unmatched. Looked up from germline, CDR1 is ENHRY and CDR2 is SYGVKD. For the CDR3, the DNA is TGTGCCATCAGAAAAGGGGGCTTATGGAACACTGAAGCTTTCTTT. Its protein product is CAIRKGGLWNTEAFF.

The chain uses TRBV7-9 and TRBJ2-3, with a weak D call TRBD1 (5 bases). CDR3 length equals 14 residues. Germline CDR1 and CDR2: SEHNR and FQNEAQ (reference sequence). V was trimmed by 4 bases and J by 8 bases, leaving 16 bases between them. The CDR3 DNA is TGTGCCAGCAGCTCCGGACATGATGCTGGTACGCAGTATTTT. Protein: CASSSGHDAGTQYF.

This chain connects TRBV6-2 or TRBV6-3 to TRBJ1-5, with TRBD1 as a possible D gene (5 bases). Germline-derived CDR1 and CDR2 are MNHEY and SVGEGT. V lost 0 bases, J lost 4 bases, and 7 bases lay in between. The CDR3 totals 14 residues. The CDR3 DNA sequence: TGTGCCAGCAGTTACTCGGGGGGGAATCAGCCCCAGCATTTT. Translating gives CASSYSGGNQPQHF.